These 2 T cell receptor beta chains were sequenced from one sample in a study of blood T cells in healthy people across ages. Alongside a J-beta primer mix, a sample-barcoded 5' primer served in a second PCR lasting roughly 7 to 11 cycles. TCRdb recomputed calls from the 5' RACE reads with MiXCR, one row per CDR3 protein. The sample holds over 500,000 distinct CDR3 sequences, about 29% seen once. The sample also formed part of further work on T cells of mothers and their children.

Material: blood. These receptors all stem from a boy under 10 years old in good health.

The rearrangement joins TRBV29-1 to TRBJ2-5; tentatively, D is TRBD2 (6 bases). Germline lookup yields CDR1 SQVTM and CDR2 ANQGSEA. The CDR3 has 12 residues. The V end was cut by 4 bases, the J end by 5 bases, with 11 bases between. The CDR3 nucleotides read TGCAGCGTTGTAGGGGAGGTCGAGACCCAGTACTTC. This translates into CSVVGEVETQYF.

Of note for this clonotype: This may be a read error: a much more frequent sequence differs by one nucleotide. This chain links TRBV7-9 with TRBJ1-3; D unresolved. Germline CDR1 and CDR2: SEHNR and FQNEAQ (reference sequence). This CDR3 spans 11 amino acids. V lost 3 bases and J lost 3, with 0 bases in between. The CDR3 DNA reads TGTGCCAGCAGCTTTGGAAACACCATATATTTT. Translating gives CASSFGNTIYF.